This T cell receptor (beta chain) stems from a study of blood T cell repertoires in COVID-19. On the study more broadly: Samples representing acute and convalescent COVID-19 were sourced from the United States, Italy and Spain. T cells, B-cell-depleted T cells, or PBMCs provided the cDNA or gDNA that served as material.

Original handling: Amplifying reference gene primers gave estimates of nucleated cell counts. Profiling relied on immunoSEQ multiplex PCR, and the TCRdb table lists in-frame clones only, not all of them. D and trimming come from the DNA, and the V and J calls and clone size come from that table. The table lists 84,000 or so clones, 75% to 85% of them singletons, with around 13% in the top ten. This receptor was taken from a woman aged 40 to 55 with active or convalescent COVID-19. Sequencing used peripheral blood.

CDR3 nucleotide sequence: TGTGCCAGCAGCTTAGGTTTCTCCAGCTCCTACGAGCAGTACTTC. It yields the protein CASSLGFSSSYEQYF. This chain uses TRBV7-2 with TRBJ2-7; D ambiguous. Germline CDR1 reads SGHTA; CDR2 reads FQGNSA. This CDR3 spans 15 amino acids. Deletions cut 1 base from V and 0 bases from J, with 10 bases between. Based on the CDR3 plus reference TRBV7-2 and TRBJ2-7, the full variable domain is GAGVSQSPSNKVTEKGKDVELRCDPISGHTALYWYRQSLGQGLEFLIYFQGNSAPDKSGLPSDRFSAERTGGSVSTLTIQRTQQEDSAVYLCASSLGFSSSYEQYFGPGTRLTVT.